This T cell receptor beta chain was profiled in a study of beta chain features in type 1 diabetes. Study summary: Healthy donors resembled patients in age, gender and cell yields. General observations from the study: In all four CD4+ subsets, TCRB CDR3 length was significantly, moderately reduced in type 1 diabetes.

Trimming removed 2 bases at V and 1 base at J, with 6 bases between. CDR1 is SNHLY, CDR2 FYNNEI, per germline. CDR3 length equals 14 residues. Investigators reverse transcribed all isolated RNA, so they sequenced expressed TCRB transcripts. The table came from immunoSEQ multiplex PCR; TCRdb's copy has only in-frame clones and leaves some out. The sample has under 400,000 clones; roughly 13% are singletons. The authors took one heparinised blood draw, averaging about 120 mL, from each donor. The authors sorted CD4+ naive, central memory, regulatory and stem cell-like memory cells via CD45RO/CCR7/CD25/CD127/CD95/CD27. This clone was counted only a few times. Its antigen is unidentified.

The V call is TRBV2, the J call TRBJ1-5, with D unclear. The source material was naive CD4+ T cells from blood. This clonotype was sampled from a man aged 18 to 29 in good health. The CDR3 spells CASSEQLSNQPQHF. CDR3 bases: TGTGCCAGCAGTGAACAGTTGAGCAATCAGCCCCAGCATTTT.